The 10 T cell receptor beta chains in this list originate from one sample, sequenced in a study of T cells in women clearing cervical HPV infection. Generated by immunoSEQ multiplex PCR, the TCRdb table keeps only in-frame clones and is missing some. The sample data list tens of thousands of clones. The sample comprised blood buffy coat. Receptors originate from a woman between 18 and 70 years old with a cervical HPV16 infection that either progressed to CIN3+ or cleared (not recorded which).

About this clone: The read terminates 3 residues ahead of where the CDR3 ends, so the germline J gene completes it. This chain links TRBV10-1 with TRBJ2-7, with D perhaps TRBD1 (5 bases). V was shortened by 1 base and J by 6 bases, with 13 bases between the two germline ends. Per germline, CDR1 WNHNN and CDR2 SYGVQD (reference sequence). This CDR3 region has 14 residues. The part of the CDR3 DNA that was read is TGCGCCAGCAGTGAGTTCCAGGGTTCCGGCGAG. Protein sequence: CASSEFQGSGE. The full CDR3 sequence reads CASSEFQGSGEQYF.

Points on this clone: Sequencing ends 3 residues short of the CDR3 end; the germline J gene provides the rest. V is TRBV30 and J is TRBJ1-5; possible D gene TRBD1, 5 bases. The CDR3 spans 13 residues. With 0 bases removed from V and 4 bases from J, the gap between germline ends came to 7 bases. The germline V gene encodes CDR1 GTSNPN and CDR2 SVGIG (reference sequence). The CDR3 bases that were read are TGTGCCTGGAGTGTACAGGAGAATCAGCCC. Protein product: CAWSVQENQP. In full, the CDR3 is CAWSVQENQPQHF.

Points on this clone: The DNA ends 3 residues before the CDR3 does, and the rest of the CDR3 is filled in from the germline J gene. The chain recombines TRBV20-1 with TRBJ1-2; the match to TRBD1 covers 8 bases. J lost 2 bases, V lost 4 bases, and 9 bases had no gene match. There are 15 residues in the CDR3. In germline, CDR1 is DFQATT, CDR2 SNEGSKA (reference sequence). The CDR3 loop is CSATGQGHPNYGYTF. The covered CDR3 bases are TGCAGTGCTACCGGACAGGGCCATCCCAACTATGGC.

A remark on this clone: Sequencing ends 3 residues short of the CDR3 end; the germline J gene provides the rest. V is TRBV2 and J is TRBJ1-2, with a possible D match to TRBD1 (6 bases). The CDR3 contains 12 residues. Germline-derived CDR1 and CDR2 are SNHLY and FYNNEI. The CDR3 reads CASSEDSSGYTF. The CDR3 bases that were read are TGTGCCAGCAGTGAGGACAGTTCAGGC.

A word on this clone: The CDR3 is cut off 3 residues early in the read; its end comes from the germline J gene. The chain couples TRBV20-1 to TRBJ2-1, with 8 bases that match TRBD2. The V gene end was trimmed by 0 bases and the J gene end by 0 bases; junction bases not matched to a gene: 7. Germline V gene sequence: CDR1 DFQATT, CDR2 SNEGSKA (reference sequence). The CDR3 has 17 residues. CDR3 DNA, as far as it was read: TGCAGTGCTAGAGACGGGGGGGGTCTTAGCTCCTACAATGAG. This codes for CSARDGGGLSSYNE. The whole CDR3 protein is CSARDGGGLSSYNEQFF.

Note on this clone: The sequence runs out 3 residues before the end of the CDR3; the remainder is reconstructed from the germline J gene. The J gene is TRBJ2-7, the V gene TRBV5-1; 9 bases are a match to TRBD1. V lost 0 bases and J lost 4; bases outside the gene matches: 2. The V gene's germline CDR1 is SGHRS and CDR2 YFSETQ. This CDR3 has 14 amino acids. The CDR3 reads CASSLEGTGYEQYF. The DNA read from the CDR3 is TGCGCCAGCAGCTTGGAAGGGACAGGGTACGAG.

Details on this clone: Read coverage stops 3 residues before the CDR3 terminus; the germline J gene supplies the remainder. The chain couples TRBV5-1 to TRBJ2-7; no clear D. Trimming took off 0 bases at V and 3 bases at J, with 10 bases between the two ends. CDR1 SGHRS and CDR2 YFSETQ come from the germline V gene. The CDR3 is made up of 14 amino acids. CDR3 amino acids: CASSLGSISYEQYF. The covered CDR3 bases are TGCGCCAGCAGCTTGGGTAGCATCAGCTACGAG.

In regard to this clone: The read ends 3 residues before the CDR3 terminus; that terminus is restored from the germline J gene. The chain has TRBV19 and TRBJ1-1; 9 bases fit TRBD1. The germline V gene encodes CDR1 LNHDA and CDR2 SQIVND (reference sequence). With V trimmed by 6 bases and J by 5 bases, 7 bases remained unmatched. The CDR3 has 14 residues. The CDR3 DNA, read in part, is TGTGCCAGTAGCGCGGACAGGGGAGGTACTGAA. Amino acid sequence: CASSADRGGTE. The whole CDR3 is CASSADRGGTEAFF.

A word on this clone: The read comes to an end 3 residues before the CDR3 does, leaving the germline J gene to fill in the end. This sequence joins TRBV2 and TRBJ1-5; possibly TRBD1 for D (6 bases). CDR1 SNHLY and CDR2 FYNNEI come from the germline V gene. V was clipped by 2 bases and J by 5 bases, with 13 bases between them. CDR3 length: 15 amino acids. CDR3 loop: CASSERYRADQPQHF. The CDR3 bases that were read are TGTGCCAGCAGTGAAAGGTACAGGGCGGATCAGCCC. The entire variable domain, with the rest obtained from reference TRBV2 and TRBJ1-5, is as follows: EPEVTQTPSHQVTQMGQEVILRCVPISNHLYFYWYRQILGQKVEFLVSFYNNEISEKSEIFDDQFSVERPDGSNFTLKIRSTKLEDSAMYFCASSERYRADQPQHFGDGTRLSIL.

For this clone: The read terminates 3 residues before the CDR3 end, so the remaining end is supplied by the germline J gene. This rearrangement joins TRBV19 to TRBJ1-2; 7 nucleotides match TRBD1. V was pared by 0 bases and J by 4 bases, with 2 bases of the junction left unmatched. CDR3 length equals 14 residues. Germline V gene data show CDR1 as LNHDA and CDR2 as SQIVND (reference sequence). The sequenced CDR3 bases are TGTGCCAGTAGTATAGAGGCAGGGGGCTATGGC. Amino acid sequence: CASSIEAGGYG. The complete CDR3 protein is CASSIEAGGYGYTF. Full variable domain (rest looked up from reference TRBV19 and TRBJ1-2): DGGITQSPKYLFRKEGQNVTLSCEQNLNHDAMYWYRQDPGQGLRLIYYSQIVNDFQKGDIAEGYSVSREKKESFPLTVTSAQKNPTAFYLCASSIEAGGYGYTFGSGTRLTVV.